This record covers a single T cell receptor beta chain. The antigen is not known. This record comes from a study of shared clonotypes between healthy human individuals. Only in-frame clones appear in the TCRdb table, and some are missing; sequencing was by immunoSEQ multiplex PCR. The repertoire holds 2 million to 2.5 million clones, with 85% to 95% as singletons. Overall study results and limits: Generation of non-shared clonotypes was less probable than generation of clonotypes shared by all four donors. Read depth was anticipated to influence clonotype sharing among donors.

V lost 6 bases to trimming and J lost 4 bases; unmatched junction nucleotides: 3. The CDR3 spans 15 residues. From germline, CDR1 is KGHSH and CDR2 LQKENI. Input material: naive CD4+ T cells sorted from blood. The subset was: CD45RA+ positively selected. The rearrangement links TRBV18 to TRBJ2-3, with 14 nucleotides matching TRBD2. The receptor's source is a man aged 18 to 29 in good health. This CDR3 reads CASSRLAGGADTQYF. CDR3 coding DNA: TGTGCCAGCTCCCGACTAGCGGGAGGGGCAGATACGCAGTATTTT. Filled out from reference TRBV18 and TRBJ2-3, the complete variable domain reads NAGVMQNPRHLVRRRGQEARLRCSPMKGHSHVYWYRQLPEEGLKFMVYLQKENIIDESGMPKERFSAEFPKEGPSILRIQQVVRGDSAAYFCASSRLAGGADTQYFGPGTRLTVL.